This T cell receptor (beta chain) was obtained from a study of blood T cells in healthy people across ages. As for this clonotype: The antigen is unknown.

Trimming shortened V by 1 base and J by 12 bases, and 13 bases separated the two germline ends. Germline values: CDR1 LGHDT, CDR2 YNNKEL (reference sequence). The CDR3 totals 12 residues. Broader study findings: In these data, TCR beta diversity tracked strongly with naive T cell percentage.

A J-beta primer mix and a sample-barcoded 5' primer were used in a second PCR of roughly 7 to 12 cycles. TCRdb recomputed calls from the 5' RACE reads with MiXCR, one row per CDR3 protein. The table includes just under 900,000 distinct CDR3 sequences, less than 35% detected once. The specimen sequenced was blood. The receptor was derived from an elderly woman in good health. V is TRBV3-1 and J is TRBJ2-7; no definite D call. CDR3 residues: CASSQASGLWYF. DNA for the CDR3: TGTGCCAGCAGCCAAGCGTCCGGCCTTTGGTACTTC.